These 21 T cell receptor beta chains were all obtained from the same sample, sequenced in a study of T cells in Graves' hyperthyroidism and ophthalmopathy. Amplification of TCR beta CDR3 regions used RNA as the template. The HTBI primer set served for first-round RT-PCR of the TCR CDR3. TCRdb reanalysed the multiplex PCR reads using MiXCR and keeps one entry per CDR3 protein. The sample contains about 500,000 distinct CDR3 sequences, around 15% of which appear only once. Sequencing was performed on blood. Receptor source: a woman under 30 with Graves' hyperthyroidism.

Only a few counts were recorded for this clonotype. The chain couples TRBV6-1 to TRBJ2-7; D call uncertain. Germline CDR1 is MNHNS and CDR2 is SASEGT. Trimming shortened V by 6 bases and J by 7 bases, and 19 bases separated the two germline ends. The CDR3 covers 14 residues. The CDR3 loop reads CASSFRFLPLEQYF. The CDR3 DNA reads TGTGCCAGCAGCTTTAGGTTTCTCCCGTTAGAGCAGTACTTC.

The table lists this clonotype with many counts. This sequence joins TRBV28 and TRBJ1-5; D not resolved. V gave up 2 bases and J gave up 5 bases, with 13 bases separating them. The CDR3 sequence is 15 residues long. Per the germline V gene, CDR1 is MDHEN and CDR2 is SYDVKM. The DNA of the CDR3 is TGTGCCAGCAGTTTAACAACGACCGTTGATCAGCCCCAGCATTTT. It encodes CASSLTTTVDQPQHF.

This clonotype turned up a few times. This chain links TRBV12-3 or TRBV12-4 with TRBJ1-1; 7 nucleotides match TRBD1. The CDR3 has 12 residues. V shed 3 bases and J 11 bases; nucleotides not matched to a gene: 6. CDR3: CASSFNTGAAFF. In DNA form, the CDR3 reads TGTGCCAGCAGTTTCAATACAGGGGCGGCTTTCTTT.

V gene TRBV5-1 combines with J gene TRBJ1-4; a weak D match, TRBD1 (6 bases). The CDR3 extends over 15 amino acids. Trimming shortened V by 4 bases and J by 2 bases, and 12 bases separated the two germline ends. Looked up from germline, CDR1 is SGHRS and CDR2 is YFSETQ. Written as DNA, the CDR3 is TGCGCCAGCAGCACTACAGGGAGCACTAATGAAAAACTGTTTTTT. It is translated as CASSTTGSTNEKLFF.

This clonotype appeared many times. This chain connects TRBV20-1 to TRBJ1-1; 8 bases line up with TRBD1. The V and J ends lost 5 bases and 6 bases, in that order; junction bases with no gene match: 8. The CDR3 has 13 residues. Germline V CDR1 and CDR2: DFQATT, SNEGSKA (reference sequence). The CDR3 DNA sequence: TGCAGTGCTCCTAGGACAGGGACGGCTGAAGCTTTCTTT. Translated: CSAPRTGTAEAFF.

This clonotype was counted ten times or more. The chain combines TRBV6-2 or TRBV6-3 with TRBJ1-2, with D possibly TRBD1 on 6 matching bases. Germline V lookup: CDR1 MNHEY, CDR2 SVGEGT. The CDR3 loop spans 14 amino acids. V lost 4 bases and J lost 7, with 16 bases in between. CDR3 in amino acids: CASSFSKDSGGYTF. The CDR3 bases are TGTGCCAGCAGTTTTTCAAAGGACAGCGGTGGCTACACCTTC.

This clonotype was counted ten times or more. V usage is TRBV7-8 and J usage is TRBJ2-5; 7 bases agree with TRBD1. The V gene end was trimmed by 6 bases and the J gene end by 2 bases; junction bases not matched to a gene: 3. The CDR3 is 13 residues long. CDR1 and CDR2 from the germline V gene are SGHVS and FQNEAQ. In DNA, the CDR3 is TGTGCCAGCAGTGTGGGACAGCAAGAGACCCAGTACTTC. It is translated as CASSVGQQETQYF.

Ten or more counts support this clonotype. The chain recombines TRBV2 with TRBJ2-5, with D perhaps matching TRBD2 (5 bases). Trimming pared 4 bases from V and 9 bases from J, leaving 15 bases between. CDR1 is SNHLY, CDR2 FYNNEI, per germline. The CDR3 is made up of 13 amino acids. As DNA, the CDR3 is TGTGCCAGCAGTGGAACCGGACCGGAGGCCCAGTACTTC. This gives the protein CASSGTGPEAQYF.

This clonotype was observed a handful of times. The J gene is TRBJ2-1, the V gene TRBV29-1; D gene ambiguous. The CDR3 length is 13 residues. Germline V lookup: CDR1 SQVTM, CDR2 ANQGSEA. V dropped 4 bases and J dropped 6 bases, with 13 bases sitting between them. The CDR3 region is CSVGRLSGNEQFF. The CDR3, as DNA: TGCAGCGTTGGTAGGCTATCAGGCAATGAGCAGTTCTTC.

The chain has TRBV29-1 and TRBJ2-1; 13 bases align to TRBD2. Germline CDR1 is SQVTM and CDR2 is ANQGSEA. V shed 3 bases, J shed 4 bases, and the junction held 9 bases outside the gene matches. The CDR3 sequence is 17 residues long. The CDR3 sequence: CSVELDRGLAGYNEQFF. The CDR3 coding sequence is TGCAGCGTTGAGCTGGACAGGGGACTAGCGGGATACAATGAGCAGTTCTTC.

V and J are TRBV10-1 and TRBJ1-1, with a tentative D call TRBD1 (5 bases). This CDR3 is built from 14 residues. V was trimmed by 5 bases and J by 4 bases, leaving 14 bases between them. Germline V lookup: CDR1 WNHNN, CDR2 SYGVQD (reference sequence). CDR3 DNA: TGCGCCAGCAGTAAGACCTCGGGGGGCACTGAAGCTTTCTTT. Encoded protein: CASSKTSGGTEAFF.

This clonotype was detected many times. The chain recombines TRBV6-1 with TRBJ2-3; D call uncertain. Germline-derived CDR1 and CDR2 are MNHNS and SASEGT. This CDR3 region has 13 residues. V dropped 5 bases and J dropped 1 base, with 7 bases sitting between them. Here the CDR3 DNA reads TGTGCCAGCAGTTGGTTTGGCACAGATACGCAGTATTTT. Its translation is CASSWFGTDTQYF.

This clonotype was counted a few times. The chain employs TRBV24-1 and TRBJ1-5; TRBD1 might be the D (5 bases). With 2 bases removed from V and 6 bases from J, the gap between germline ends came to 19 bases. Germline V CDR1 and CDR2: KGHDR, SFDVKD. The CDR3 is made up of 17 amino acids. Here the CDR3 DNA reads TGTGCCACCAGTGATTCGGCGGTGGGCCAGGGAGTTCAGCCCCAGCATTTT. This translates into CATSDSAVGQGVQPQHF.

The chain is built from TRBV4-2 and TRBJ1-5; no clear D. The length of the CDR3 is 15 residues. CDR1 LGHNA and CDR2 YNFKEQ come from the germline V gene. V was clipped by 0 bases and J by 2 bases, with 8 bases between them. CDR3 region: CASSQDAAGNQPQHF. CDR3 DNA: TGTGCCAGCAGCCAAGATGCGGCAGGCAATCAGCCCCAGCATTTT.

The chain is built from TRBV7-9 and TRBJ2-3; tentatively, D is TRBD2 (6 bases). Per germline, CDR1 SEHNR and CDR2 FQNEAQ (reference sequence). The CDR3 length is 15 residues. The ends were cut back, 4 bases at V and 0 bases at J, with 11 bases in the middle. The DNA for the CDR3 is TGTGCCAGCAGCTCGGGACTGGCTAGCACAGATACGCAGTATTTT. Protein sequence: CASSSGLASTDTQYF.

This clonotype showed up many times. V and J are TRBV20-1 and TRBJ2-5; 13 nucleotides agree with TRBD2. This CDR3 is 18 amino acids long. Germline assignment: CDR1 DFQATT and CDR2 SNEGSKA (reference sequence). Trimming at V came to 2 bases and at J to 4 bases, leaving 13 bases not matched to a gene. CDR3 sequence (DNA): TGCAGTGCTAGATCCCCGGGCTCAACTAGCGGGAGGGCAGAGACCCAGTACTTC. As protein: CSARSPGSTSGRAETQYF.

This clonotype was picked up one time. A much larger clone differs by one base, so this may be a read error. The V and J genes are TRBV30 and TRBJ2-7; 7 bases align to TRBD1. Germline CDR1 is GTSNPN and CDR2 is SVGIG (reference sequence). This CDR3 spans 15 amino acids. The trim removed 4 bases at V and 6 bases at J, leaving 15 bases unmatched. CDR3 DNA sequence: TGTGCCTGGACCAAGGGGGACAGTCTAACCTTCGAGCAGTACTTC. Translation gives CAWTKGDSLTFEQYF.

This chain uses TRBV9 with TRBJ2-7; the match to TRBD2 covers 9 bases. V was pared by 3 bases and J by 6 bases, with 10 bases of the junction left unmatched. The CDR3 loop spans 15 amino acids. Germline V gene lookup returns CDR1 SGDLS and CDR2 YYNGEE. The CDR3 loop is CASSEGGGAIAEQYF. CDR3 coding DNA: TGTGCCAGCAGCGAAGGCGGGGGGGCCATCGCCGAGCAGTACTTC.

Regarding this clonotype: The junction does not match germline at one end; this may be a read error. The CDR3 spells CSATEGRENYVYTF. CDR3 nucleotide sequence: TGCAGTGCAACGGAGGGACGGGAGAACTATGTCTACACCTTC. The J gene is TRBJ1-2, the V gene TRBV20-1, with a possible D match to TRBD1 (5 bases). The CDR3 runs 14 residues. Germline values: CDR1 DFQATT, CDR2 SNEGSKA (reference sequence).

This clonotype appeared many times. The chain combines TRBV20-1 with TRBJ1-1, with a possible D match to TRBD1 (5 bases). The CDR3 has 11 amino acids. The V gene lost 6 bases and the J gene lost 7 bases, with 12 bases spanning the gap. The germline V gene has CDR1 DFQATT and CDR2 SNEGSKA (reference sequence). CDR3 amino acids: CSAGTGVEAFF. The CDR3 region has the DNA TGCAGTGCCGGAACAGGAGTTGAAGCTTTCTTT.

This clonotype was detected ten times or more. V usage is TRBV6-1 and J usage is TRBJ2-7; D could derive from TRBD1 or TRBD2 (5 bases each). CDR1 MNHNS and CDR2 SASEGT come from the germline V gene. Deletions cut 4 bases from V and 2 bases from J, with 15 bases between. The CDR3 sequence is 15 residues long. In DNA, the CDR3 is TGTGCCAGCAGTGGGGGGACCCTAGGGGCCTACGAGCAGTACTTC. Protein sequence: CASSGGTLGAYEQYF.